What follows are 22 T cell receptor beta chains derived from one specimen sequenced in a study of T cells after yellow fever vaccination. TCRdb reanalysed the 5' RACE reads using MiXCR and keeps one entry per CDR3 protein. Found here are under 300,000 distinct CDR3 sequences, over 10% of them singletons; the top ten hold roughly 0.5%. The source material was CD4+ T cells sorted from PBMCs, sampled 45 days after the yellow fever booster vaccination. The receptors shown here come from a man aged 25 to 40 who received the YFV17D yellow fever vaccine.

This clonotype was seen more than once but under ten times. The rearrangement uses TRBV3-1 and TRBJ2-7, with a tentative D call TRBD2 (6 bases). Germline lookup yields CDR1 LGHDT and CDR2 YNNKEL (reference sequence). Deletions cut 8 bases from V and 2 bases from J, with 19 bases between. This CDR3 region has 15 residues. This chain's CDR3 is CASEGGRGRTYEQYF. CDR3 nucleotides: TGTGCCAGCGAGGGAGGACGGGGCCGGACCTACGAGCAGTACTTC.

The CDR3 here is CASSPDTFLEQFF. The DNA for the CDR3 is TGTGCCAGCAGCCCGGACACTTTCCTTGAGCAGTTCTTC. The rearrangement uses TRBV14 and TRBJ2-1; tentatively, D is TRBD1 (5 bases). Germline CDR1 and CDR2: SGHDN and FVKESK. Trimming left V 4 bases short and J 9 bases short, with 13 bases between. The CDR3 sequence is 13 residues long.

The gene calls are TRBV5-1 and TRBJ2-1, with D hard to call. CDR3 size: 18 residues. V gave up 4 bases and J gave up 5 bases, with 25 bases separating them. CDR1 and CDR2 from the germline V gene are SGHRS and YFSETQ. This CDR3 is CASSPRGKRHTIHNEQFF. DNA of the CDR3: TGCGCCAGCAGCCCCCGCGGCAAGCGCCATACTATCCACAATGAGCAGTTCTTC.

The chain uses TRBV11-1 and TRBJ2-1, with 8 nucleotides matching TRBD2. Germline V gives CDR1 SGHAT, CDR2 FQDESV (reference sequence). The CDR3 length is 18 residues. J was trimmed by 0 bases and V by 0 bases; bases with no gene match: 7. The CDR3 sequence: CASSLAIPSGSSYNEQFF. CDR3 sequence (DNA): TGTGCCAGCAGCTTAGCGATCCCGAGCGGGAGCTCCTACAATGAGCAGTTCTTC. The whole variable domain, filled in from reference TRBV11-1 and TRBJ2-1, reads EAEVAQSPRYKITEKSQAVAFWCDPISGHATLYWYRQILGQGPELLVQFQDESVVDDSQLPKDRFSAERLKGVDSTLKIQPAELGDSAMYLCASSLAIPSGSSYNEQFFGPGTRLTVL.

The chain joins TRBV21-1 to TRBJ2-7; the table assigns TRBD2, which was not confirmed against the DNA. TRBV21-1 constitutes a pseudogene. The CDR3 spans 19 residues. CDR3 protein: CASSKKDHFSHYKTYEQYF. CDR3 DNA sequence: TGTGCCAGCAGCAAAAAAGACCACTTCTCCCACTATAAGACCTACGAGCAGTACTTC.

The table lists this clonotype with a few counts. V gene TRBV9 combines with J gene TRBJ2-3, with D hard to call. There are 13 residues in the CDR3. V was pared by 4 bases and J by 6 bases, with 12 bases between. Per germline, CDR1 SGDLS and CDR2 YYNGEE. CDR3 DNA sequence: TGTGCCAGCAGCTCTAGTCCCGTCGATACGCAGTATTTT. Translation gives CASSSSPVDTQYF. The full variable domain, completed using reference TRBV9 and TRBJ2-3, is DSGVTQTPKHLITATGQRVTLRCSPRSGDLSVYWYQQSLDQGLQFLIQYYNGEERAKGNILERFSAQQFPDLHSELNLSSLELGDSALYFCASSSSPVDTQYFGPGTRLTVL.

The rearrangement joins TRBV24-1 to TRBJ2-1, with D unclear. The CDR3 has 17 residues. V was pared by 1 base and J by 0 bases, with 12 bases between. CDR1 KGHDR and CDR2 SFDVKD come from the germline V gene. Written as DNA, the CDR3 is TGTGCCACCAGTGATTTTAAGAGACCGAGCTCCTACAATGAGCAGTTCTTC. Amino acids: CATSDFKRPSSYNEQFF.

This clonotype occurred a few times. The gene calls are TRBV12-3 or TRBV12-4 and TRBJ2-5; 7 nucleotides align to TRBD2. This CDR3 region has 14 residues. The trim removed 6 bases at V and 5 bases at J, leaving 9 bases unmatched. The CDR3 coding sequence is TGTGCCAGCAGCCCCGGCGGGAGCGATGAGACCCAGTACTTC. Protein: CASSPGGSDETQYF.

On this clonotype itself: Relative to the germline gene, one junction end is altered; a read error may explain this. The chain combines TRBV12-3 or TRBV12-4 with TRBJ2-7, with unresolved D. The CDR3 covers 14 residues. CDR3 DNA: TGTTCCAGCAGTCGCCCCTACCCCCCCTACGAGCAGTACTTC. It translates to CSSSRPYPPYEQYF.

This clonotype was detected a few times. This chain links TRBV20-1 with TRBJ1-5; D is undetermined. This CDR3 is built from 14 residues. Per the germline V gene, CDR1 is DFQATT and CDR2 is SNEGSKA (reference sequence). The V end was cut by 0 bases, the J end by 3 bases, with 9 bases between. The CDR3 DNA sequence: TGCAGTGCTAGAGATCAGCGTAACAATCAGCCCCAGCATTTT. This sequence encodes CSARDQRNNQPQHF.

The chain employs TRBV7-2 and TRBJ1-4; 8 bases are a match to TRBD1. Looked up from germline, CDR1 is SGHTA and CDR2 is FQGNSA. This CDR3 contains 15 residues. V lost 5 bases and J lost 4; bases outside the gene matches: 6. The CDR3, as DNA: TGTGCCAGCAGCACTCAGGGGGCTGGTAATGAAAAACTGTTTTTT. Its protein product is CASSTQGAGNEKLFF. The full variable domain, its missing parts supplied by reference TRBV7-2 and TRBJ1-4, is GAGVSQSPSNKVTEKGKDVELRCDPISGHTALYWYRQSLGQGLEFLIYFQGNSAPDKSGLPSDRFSAERTGGSVSTLTIQRTQQEDSAVYLCASSTQGAGNEKLFFGSGTQLSVL.

This clonotype was observed a handful of times. The rearrangement joins TRBV30 to TRBJ2-6, with TRBD1 matching over 8 bases. V lost 3 bases to trimming and J lost 2 bases; unmatched junction nucleotides: 12. The CDR3 extends over 18 amino acids. Germline loops: CDR1 GTSNPN, CDR2 SVGIG (reference sequence). The CDR3 bases are TGTGCCTGGAGCGAGACAGGGGACGGCAGAGCTGGGGCCAACGTCCTGACTTTC. Translating gives CAWSETGDGRAGANVLTF.

The rearrangement links TRBV12-3 or TRBV12-4 to TRBJ2-1; no definite D call. This CDR3 is built from 13 residues. Trimming took 8 bases from V and 0 from J, leaving 8 bases between them. CDR3 loop: CASWVSSYNEQFF. CDR3 DNA: TGTGCCAGCTGGGTTAGCTCCTACAATGAGCAGTTCTTC.

The genes are TRBV20-1 and TRBJ2-4, with D perhaps matching TRBD2 (5 bases). The V gene's germline CDR1 is DFQATT and CDR2 SNEGSKA (reference sequence). Trimming stripped 0 bases from V and 7 bases from J, with 16 bases between. The CDR3 contains 15 residues. The CDR3 region is CSARESGRRANIQYF. For the CDR3, the DNA is TGCAGTGCTAGAGAGAGCGGTCGTAGGGCGAACATTCAGTACTTC.

This clonotype was found a few times. The chain combines TRBV7-2 with TRBJ2-7; TRBD2 matches 7 bases. The ends lost 3 bases at V and 2 bases at J; junction bases unmatched: 1. In germline, CDR1 is SGHTA, CDR2 FQGNSA. The CDR3 has 13 amino acids. CDR3 residues: CASSFGLAYEQYF. The DNA of the CDR3 is TGTGCCAGCAGCTTTGGACTAGCCTACGAGCAGTACTTC. Full variable domain (rest looked up from reference TRBV7-2 and TRBJ2-7): GAGVSQSPSNKVTEKGKDVELRCDPISGHTALYWYRQSLGQGLEFLIYFQGNSAPDKSGLPSDRFSAERTGGSVSTLTIQRTQQEDSAVYLCASSFGLAYEQYFGPGTRLTVT.

Comments on this clonotype: An end of the junction does not agree with germline; a read error may underlie this. The V gene is TRBV3-1, the J gene TRBJ2-7, with TRBD2 identical over 11 bases. The CDR3 is made up of 15 amino acids. CDR1 and CDR2 (germline): LGHDT, YNNKEL (reference sequence). CDR3 sequence reads: CSSSPQLAGEVEQYF. CDR3 bases: TGTTCCAGCAGCCCGCAACTAGCGGGAGAAGTCGAGCAGTACTTC.

The rearrangement links TRBV5-1 to TRBJ2-1; D is unclear. Deletions cut 6 bases from V and 7 bases from J, with 17 bases between. This CDR3 contains 14 residues. Germline CDR1 is SGHRS and CDR2 is YFSETQ. In nucleotides, the CDR3 is TGCGCCAGCACCAAAAGAGTAGAGAGGAATGAGCAGTTCTTC. This sequence encodes CASTKRVERNEQFF.

The sample holds a few counts of this clonotype. The chain carries TRBV7-2 and TRBJ2-2, with TRBD2 matching 8 bases. Germline V CDR1 and CDR2: SGHTA, FQGNSA. The CDR3 contains 22 residues. V shed 3 bases, J shed 4 bases, and the junction held 25 bases outside the gene matches. The CDR3 sequence: CASSFLPGSRSGSRVITGELFF. CDR3 in DNA: TGTGCCAGCAGCTTTCTTCCCGGGTCTAGGAGCGGGAGTAGGGTTATCACCGGGGAGCTGTTTTTT. Together with reference TRBV7-2 and TRBJ2-2, the CDR3 gives the full variable domain: GAGVSQSPSNKVTEKGKDVELRCDPISGHTALYWYRQSLGQGLEFLIYFQGNSAPDKSGLPSDRFSAERTGGSVSTLTIQRTQQEDSAVYLCASSFLPGSRSGSRVITGELFFGEGSRLTVL.

This rearrangement joins TRBV20-1 to TRBJ2-3, with D possibly matching TRBD2 (5 bases). The CDR3 runs to 15 residues. Germline V gene sequence: CDR1 DFQATT, CDR2 SNEGSKA (reference sequence). The V gene lost 1 base and the J gene lost 2 bases, with 13 bases spanning the gap. The CDR3, as DNA: TGCAGTGCTAGAGCTGCGAGGGCGGTCACAGATACGCAGTATTTT. It is translated as CSARAARAVTDTQYF.

This clonotype has only a few counts. J is TRBJ2-1 and V is TRBV18; 8 positions match TRBD2. Germline CDR1 KGHSH, CDR2 LQKENI. CDR3 size: 18 residues. V lost 4 bases and J lost 3; bases outside the gene matches: 14. This CDR3 reads CASSQKVPGAGGYNEQFF. CDR3 nucleotide sequence: TGTGCCAGCTCACAAAAGGTTCCGGGTGCGGGGGGCTACAATGAGCAGTTCTTC.

The CDR3 DNA reads TGCAGTGCTACCCCGGGGGCCAAAGGCACCGGGGAGCTGTTTTTT. Translated: CSATPGAKGTGELFF. This chain links TRBV20-1 with TRBJ2-2, with D tentatively TRBD1 or TRBD2 (6 bases each). V dropped 4 bases and J dropped 4 bases, with 16 bases sitting between them. CDR1 is DFQATT and CDR2 is SNEGSKA in the germline V gene (reference sequence). The CDR3 has 15 residues.

This clonotype was detected a few times. The V call is TRBV19, the J call TRBJ1-2; perhaps TRBD1 as D (5 bases). The length of the CDR3 is 13 residues. The germline V gene encodes CDR1 LNHDA and CDR2 SQIVND (reference sequence). Trimming left V 8 bases short and J 4 bases short, with 14 bases between. DNA for the CDR3: TGTGCCAGTGGAACTCAGGGCCTCTATGGCTACACCTTC. Its protein product is CASGTQGLYGYTF.